One T cell receptor beta chain is described in this entry. The data stem from a study of blood T cell repertoires in COVID-19. Study-wide context: The United States, Italy and Spain were the sources of the acute and convalescent COVID-19 samples.

Measured with immunoSEQ multiplex PCR; TCRdb has only the in-frame clones, and not every one. The top ten clones hold 3.2% of a sample with fewer than 200,000 clones, about 83% of them seen once. CDR3 length: 14 amino acids. Germline values: CDR1 ENHRY, CDR2 SYGVKD. V lost 9 bases, J lost 2 bases, and 7 bases stayed unmatched. The sequenced material came from PBMCs or T cells enriched from blood (not recorded which). The chain combines TRBV10-3 with TRBJ2-7; 10 nucleotides line up with TRBD1. The source of this sequence is a woman aged 25 to 39 who had been exposed to COVID-19. The CDR3 reads CAISAGQGTYEQYF. The CDR3 DNA reads TGTGCCATATCGGCGGGACAGGGGACCTACGAGCAGTACTTC.